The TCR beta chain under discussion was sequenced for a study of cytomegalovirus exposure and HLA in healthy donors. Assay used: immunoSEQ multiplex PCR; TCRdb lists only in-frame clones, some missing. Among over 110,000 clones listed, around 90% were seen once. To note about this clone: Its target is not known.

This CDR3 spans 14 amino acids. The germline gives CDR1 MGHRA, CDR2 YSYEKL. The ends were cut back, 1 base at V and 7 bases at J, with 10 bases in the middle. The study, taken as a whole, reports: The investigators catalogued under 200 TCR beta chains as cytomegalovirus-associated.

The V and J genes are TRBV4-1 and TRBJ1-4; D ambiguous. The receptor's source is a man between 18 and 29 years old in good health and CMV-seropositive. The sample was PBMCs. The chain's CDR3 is CASSQASGLEKLFF. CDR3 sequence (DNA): TGCGCCAGCAGCCAAGCCTCCGGACTTGAAAAACTGTTTTTT.